This T cell receptor beta chain was profiled in a study of Graves' ophthalmopathy and Graves' hyperthyroidism. Study summary: Peripheral blood sampling occurred at initial diagnosis, before any treatment.

Other autoimmune diseases, uncontrolled infections, pregnancy or lactation excluded patients from enrollment. Findings and limits, study-wide: In predicting ophthalmopathy progression, the model reached approximately 71% sensitivity and 72% to 80% specificity. Blood samples also showed most expanded thyroid clonotypes exceeding 0.001 frequency.

About this clonotype: The antigen is unknown.

Investigators amplified TCR beta CDR3 regions from RNA transcripts. An initial RT-PCR round employing HTBI primers preceded a second-round multiplex PCR. TCRdb analysed the multiplex PCR reads with MiXCR anew, one entry per CDR3 protein. The sample lists approximately 210,000 distinct CDR3 sequences; 25% to 30% were seen once. The sequence came from a man between 45 and 60 years old with Graves' ophthalmopathy. Sequencing input: peripheral blood.

CDR3: CASSLLGVEAETQYF. As DNA, the CDR3 is TGTGCCAGCAGTTTATTGGGAGTGGAGGCTGAGACCCAGTACTTC. The chain links TRBV28 to TRBJ2-5, with D possibly matching TRBD2 (5 bases). V lost 1 base to trimming and J lost 5 bases, with 14 bases between them. This CDR3 has 15 amino acids. Germline V CDR1 and CDR2: MDHEN, SYDVKM. Full variable domain (remainder filled in from reference TRBV28 and TRBJ2-5): DVKVTQSSRYLVKRTGEKVFLECVQDMDHENMFWYRQDPGLGLRLIYFSYDVKMKEKGDIPEGYSVSREKKERFSLILESASTNQTSMYLCASSLLGVEAETQYFGPGTRLLVL.